This T cell receptor beta chain derives from a study of identical twins. A few counts support this clonotype. What it binds is unknown. The V gene's germline CDR1 is SGHTA and CDR2 FQGNSA. The V end was cut by 3 bases, the J end by 7 bases, with 16 bases between. This CDR3 is built from 14 residues. cDNA carried unique molecular identifiers, and a universal primer site was added by template switching. TCRdb fed the 5' RACE reads into MiXCR, producing one record per CDR3 protein. Counted here are some 900,000 distinct CDR3 sequences, about 12% occurring once; the ten biggest clones make up around 1.5%. There were only healthy Caucasians among the donors. Overall study findings and caveats: Weaker excess twin sharing was observed in beta out-of-frame sequences.

The same sample was also used in a study of yellow fever vaccine responses in identical twins. This second report adds: Convergence reportedly seemed to mark part of the twins' vaccine T cell response, with personalization marking the rest.

The sample consisted of PBMCs. The chain joins TRBV7-2 to TRBJ2-7, with D possibly being TRBD2 (5 bases). The sequence came from a young woman in good health. The CDR3 coding sequence is TGTGCCAGCAGCTTCGGGATCCAGTTTGGGGAGCAGTACTTC. This sequence encodes CASSFGIQFGEQYF.